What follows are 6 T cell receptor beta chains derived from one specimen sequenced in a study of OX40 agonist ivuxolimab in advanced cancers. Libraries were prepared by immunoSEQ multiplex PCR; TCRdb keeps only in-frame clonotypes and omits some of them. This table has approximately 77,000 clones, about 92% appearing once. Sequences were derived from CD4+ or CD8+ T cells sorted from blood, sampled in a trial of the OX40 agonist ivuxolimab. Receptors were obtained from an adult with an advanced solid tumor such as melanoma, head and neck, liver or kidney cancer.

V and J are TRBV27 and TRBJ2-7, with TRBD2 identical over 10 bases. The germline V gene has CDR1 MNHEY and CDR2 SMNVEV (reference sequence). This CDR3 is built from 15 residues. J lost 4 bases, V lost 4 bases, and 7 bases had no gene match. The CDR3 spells CASSSIAGGGYEQYF. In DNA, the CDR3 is TGTGCCAGCAGTTCAATAGCGGGAGGTGGTTACGAGCAGTACTTC.

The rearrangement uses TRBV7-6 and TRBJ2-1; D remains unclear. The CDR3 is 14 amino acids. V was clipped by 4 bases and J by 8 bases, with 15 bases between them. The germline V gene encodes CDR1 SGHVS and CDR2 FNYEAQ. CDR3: CASSSTVRSDEQFF. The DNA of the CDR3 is TGTGCCAGCAGCTCCACGGTCCGCTCCGATGAGCAGTTCTTC. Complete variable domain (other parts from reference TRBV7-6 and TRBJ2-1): GAGVSQSPRYKVTKRGQDVALRCDPISGHVSLYWYRQALGQGPEFLTYFNYEAQQDKSGLPNDRFSAERPEGSISTLTIQRTEQRDSAMYRCASSSTVRSDEQFFGPGTRLTVL.

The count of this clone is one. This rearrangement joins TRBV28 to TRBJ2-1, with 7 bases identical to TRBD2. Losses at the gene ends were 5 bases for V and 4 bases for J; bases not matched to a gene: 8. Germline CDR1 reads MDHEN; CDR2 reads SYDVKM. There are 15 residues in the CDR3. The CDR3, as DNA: TGTGCCAGCAGTACGGTAGGGAGGGTTTACAATGAGCAGTTCTTC. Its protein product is CASSTVGRVYNEQFF.

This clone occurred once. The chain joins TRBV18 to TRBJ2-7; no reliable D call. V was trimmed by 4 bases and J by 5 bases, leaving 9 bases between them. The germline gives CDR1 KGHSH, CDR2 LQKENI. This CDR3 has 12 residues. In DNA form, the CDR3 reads TGTGCCAGCTCACAATTAGTTAACGAGCAGTACTTC. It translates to CASSQLVNEQYF.

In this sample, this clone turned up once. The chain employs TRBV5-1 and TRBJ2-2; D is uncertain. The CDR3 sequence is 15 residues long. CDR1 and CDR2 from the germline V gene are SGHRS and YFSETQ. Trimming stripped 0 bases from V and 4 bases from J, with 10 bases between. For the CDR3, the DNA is TGCGCCAGCAGCTTGGCCCGGCAGCCCACCGGGGAGCTGTTTTTT. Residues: CASSLARQPTGELFF.

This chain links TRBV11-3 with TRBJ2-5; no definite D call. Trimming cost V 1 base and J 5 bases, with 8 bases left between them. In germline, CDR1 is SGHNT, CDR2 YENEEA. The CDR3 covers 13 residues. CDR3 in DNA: TGTGCCAGCAGCTTAGTATTAGGGGAGACCCAGTACTTC. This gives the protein CASSLVLGETQYF.